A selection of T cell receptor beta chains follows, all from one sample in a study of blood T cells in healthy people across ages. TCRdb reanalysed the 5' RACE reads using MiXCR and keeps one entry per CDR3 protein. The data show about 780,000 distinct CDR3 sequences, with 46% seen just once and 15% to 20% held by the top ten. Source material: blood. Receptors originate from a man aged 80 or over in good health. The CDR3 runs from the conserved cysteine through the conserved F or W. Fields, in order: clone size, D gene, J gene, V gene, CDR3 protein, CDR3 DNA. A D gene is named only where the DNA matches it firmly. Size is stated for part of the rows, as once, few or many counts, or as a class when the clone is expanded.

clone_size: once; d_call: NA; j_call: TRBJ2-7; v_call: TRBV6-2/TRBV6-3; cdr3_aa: CASSYLSGPEQYF; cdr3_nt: TGTGCCAGCAGTTACCTTAGCGGACCAGAGCAGTACTTC
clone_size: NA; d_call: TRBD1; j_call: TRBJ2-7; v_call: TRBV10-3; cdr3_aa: CAISETGQGNEQYF; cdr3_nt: TGTGCCATCAGTGAGACAGGACAGGGGAACGAGCAGTACTTC
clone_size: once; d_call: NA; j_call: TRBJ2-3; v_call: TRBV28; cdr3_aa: CASTLRGYTQYF; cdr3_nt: TGTGCCAGCACCCTCCGGGGGTACACGCAGTATTTT
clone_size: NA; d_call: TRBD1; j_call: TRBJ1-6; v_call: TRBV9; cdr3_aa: CASSVAGGYNSPLHF; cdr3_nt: TGTGCCAGCAGCGTGGCAGGGGGTTATAATTCACCCCTCCACTTT
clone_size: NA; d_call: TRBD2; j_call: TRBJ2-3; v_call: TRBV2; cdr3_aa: CAGSVSRGADTQYF; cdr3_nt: TGTGCCGGCAGTGTGTCCCGGGGGGCAGATACGCAGTATTTT
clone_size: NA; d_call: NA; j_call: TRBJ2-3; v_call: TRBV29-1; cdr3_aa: CSVAVRGSTDTQYF; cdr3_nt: TGCAGCGTTGCAGTAAGGGGAAGCACAGATACGCAGTATTTT
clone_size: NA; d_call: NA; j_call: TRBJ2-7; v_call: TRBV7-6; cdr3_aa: CASSPLIRPFSYEQYF; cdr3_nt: TGTGCCAGCAGCCCTCTCATCCGACCCTTCTCCTACGAGCAGTACTTC
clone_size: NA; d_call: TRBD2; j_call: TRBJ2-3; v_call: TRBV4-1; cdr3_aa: CASSQPSGSITDTQYF; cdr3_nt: TGCGCCAGCAGCCAGCCTAGCGGGTCTATAACAGATACGCAGTATTTT
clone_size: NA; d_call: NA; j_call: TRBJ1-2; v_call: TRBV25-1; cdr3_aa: CASGGAQPAGGYTF; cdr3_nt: TGTGCCAGCGGGGGGGCGCAGCCCGCGGGTGGCTACACCTTC
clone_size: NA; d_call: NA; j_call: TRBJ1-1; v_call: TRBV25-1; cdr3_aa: CASSPMGQMNTEAFF; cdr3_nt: TGTGCCAGCAGTCCCATGGGACAAATGAACACTGAAGCTTTCTTT
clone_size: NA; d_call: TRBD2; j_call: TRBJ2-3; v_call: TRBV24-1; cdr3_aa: CATSDLQRGSDTQYF; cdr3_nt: TGTGCCACCAGTGATTTGCAGCGGGGAAGTGATACGCAGTATTTT
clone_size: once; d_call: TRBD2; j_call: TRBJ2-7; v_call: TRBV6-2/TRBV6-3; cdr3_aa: CASSYRPSGGTYEQYF; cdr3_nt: TGTGCCAGCAGTTACCGGCCTAGCGGGGGAACTTACGAGCAGTACTTC
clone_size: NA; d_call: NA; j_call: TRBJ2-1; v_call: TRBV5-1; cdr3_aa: CASRNSYNEQFF; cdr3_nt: TGCGCCAGCAGAAATTCCTACAATGAGCAGTTCTTC
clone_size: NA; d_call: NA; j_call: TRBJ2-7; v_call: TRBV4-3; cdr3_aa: CASSQGRTALEQYF; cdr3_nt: TGCGCCAGCAGCCAAGGTCGGACAGCCCTCGAGCAGTACTTC
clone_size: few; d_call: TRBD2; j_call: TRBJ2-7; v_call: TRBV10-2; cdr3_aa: CASSGSRLAGHEQYF; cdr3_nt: TGCGCCAGCAGTGGTAGCCGACTAGCGGGACACGAGCAGTACTTC
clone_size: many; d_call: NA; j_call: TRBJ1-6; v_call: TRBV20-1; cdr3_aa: CSARGLQSAYNSPLHF; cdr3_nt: TGCAGTGCTAGGGGATTGCAAAGCGCCTATAATTCACCCCTCCACTTT
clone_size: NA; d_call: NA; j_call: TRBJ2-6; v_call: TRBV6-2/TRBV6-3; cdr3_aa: CASSPENTYSGANVLTF; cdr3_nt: TGTGCCAGCAGCCCAGAAAATACCTACTCTGGGGCCAACGTCCTGACTTTC
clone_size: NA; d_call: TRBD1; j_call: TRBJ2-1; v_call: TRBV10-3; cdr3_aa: CAISEAGGRAYNEQFF; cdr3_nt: TGTGCCATCAGTGAGGCAGGGGGCAGGGCCTACAATGAGCAGTTCTTC
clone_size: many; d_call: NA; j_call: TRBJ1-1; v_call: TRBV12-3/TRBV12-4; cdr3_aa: CASRWGATEAFF; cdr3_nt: TGTGCCAGCAGGTGGGGCGCCACTGAAGCTTTCTTT
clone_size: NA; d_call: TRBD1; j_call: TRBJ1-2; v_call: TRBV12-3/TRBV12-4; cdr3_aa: CASSPTGQGHYGYTF; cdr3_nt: TGTGCCAGCAGTCCGACGGGACAGGGGCACTATGGCTACACCTTC
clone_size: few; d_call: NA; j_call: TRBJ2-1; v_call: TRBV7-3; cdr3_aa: CASSEASRANEQFF; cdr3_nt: TGTGCCAGCAGCGAGGCTAGCCGTGCCAATGAGCAGTTCTTC
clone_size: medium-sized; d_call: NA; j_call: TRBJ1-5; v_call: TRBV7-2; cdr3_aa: CASSFDLDQPQHF; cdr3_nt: TGTGCCAGCAGCTTCGATTTGGATCAGCCCCAGCATTTT
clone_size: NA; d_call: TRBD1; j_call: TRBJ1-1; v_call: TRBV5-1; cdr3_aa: CASSAGQVNTEAFF; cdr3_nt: TGCGCCAGCAGCGCGGGACAGGTGAACACTGAAGCTTTCTTT
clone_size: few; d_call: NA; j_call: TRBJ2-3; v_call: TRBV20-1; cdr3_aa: CSAPGQRPFTDTQYF; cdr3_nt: TGCAGTGCTCCAGGGCAGAGACCTTTCACAGATACGCAGTATTTT
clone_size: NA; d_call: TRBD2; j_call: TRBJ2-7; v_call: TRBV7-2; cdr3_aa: CASSGGTRQYF; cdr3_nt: TGTGCCAGCAGCGGTGGGACTAGGCAGTACTTC
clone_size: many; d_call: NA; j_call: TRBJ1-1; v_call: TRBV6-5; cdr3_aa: CASSYRGLGSTEAFF; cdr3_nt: TGTGCCAGCAGTTATCGCGGACTCGGGAGCACTGAAGCTTTCTTT
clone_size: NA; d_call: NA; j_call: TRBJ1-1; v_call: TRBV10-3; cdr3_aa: CAISESGLLNTEAFF; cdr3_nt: TGTGCCATCAGTGAGTCTGGATTATTGAACACTGAAGCTTTCTTT
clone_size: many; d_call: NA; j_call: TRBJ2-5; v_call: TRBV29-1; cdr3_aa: CSVAVREYQETQYF; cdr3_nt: TGCAGCGTCGCAGTTAGGGAGTACCAAGAGACCCAGTACTTC
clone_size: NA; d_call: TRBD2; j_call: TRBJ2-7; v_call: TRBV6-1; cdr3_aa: CASSEESGRAYNEQYF; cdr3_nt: TGTGCCAGCAGTGAAGAAAGCGGGAGGGCCTACAATGAGCAGTACTTC
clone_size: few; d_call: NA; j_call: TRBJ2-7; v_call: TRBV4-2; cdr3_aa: CASSQDRPDEQYF; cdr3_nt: TGTGCCAGCAGCCAAGATCGACCTGACGAGCAGTACTTC
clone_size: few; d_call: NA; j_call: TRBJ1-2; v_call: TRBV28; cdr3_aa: CASSPPGDYNYGYTF; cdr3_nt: TGTGCCAGCAGTCCCCCGGGAGATTATAACTATGGCTACACCTTC
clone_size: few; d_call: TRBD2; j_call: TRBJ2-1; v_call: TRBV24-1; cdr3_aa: CATSDFSGDTYNEQFF; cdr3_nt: TGTGCCACCAGTGATTTCAGCGGGGATACCTACAATGAGCAGTTCTTC
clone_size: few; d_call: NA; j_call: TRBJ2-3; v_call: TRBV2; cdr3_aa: CASSRRQVSTNTDTQYF; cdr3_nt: TGTGCCAGCAGTAGAAGACAGGTCTCTACTAACACAGATACGCAGTATTTT
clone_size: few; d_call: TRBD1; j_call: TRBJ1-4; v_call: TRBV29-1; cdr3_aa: CSTKDRVSNEKLFF; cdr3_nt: TGCAGCACTAAGGACAGGGTGTCTAATGAAAAACTGTTTTTT
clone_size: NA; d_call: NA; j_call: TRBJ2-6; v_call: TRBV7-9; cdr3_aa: CARDSRGCGANVLTF; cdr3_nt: TGTGCCAGAGATTCCAGGGGCTGTGGGGCCAACGTCCTGACTTTC
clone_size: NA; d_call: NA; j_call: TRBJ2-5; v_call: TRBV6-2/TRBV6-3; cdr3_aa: CASGYSGDLLGETQYF; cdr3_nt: TGTGCCAGCGGTTACTCCGGGGACCTATTAGGAGAGACCCAGTACTTC
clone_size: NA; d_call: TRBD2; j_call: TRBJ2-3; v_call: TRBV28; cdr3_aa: CASSYESGRVITDAQYF; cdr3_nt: TGTGCCAGCAGTTATGAAAGCGGGAGGGTAATCACAGATGCGCAGTATTTT
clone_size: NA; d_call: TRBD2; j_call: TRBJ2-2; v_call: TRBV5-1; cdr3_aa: CASSLAGALRGGELFF; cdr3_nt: TGCGCCAGCAGTTTGGCGGGAGCCCTCCGTGGCGGGGAGCTGTTTTTT
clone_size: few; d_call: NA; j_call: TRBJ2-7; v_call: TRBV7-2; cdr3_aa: CASIPESWTANYEQYF; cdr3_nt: TGTGCCAGCATCCCAGAGAGTTGGACAGCCAACTACGAGCAGTACTTC
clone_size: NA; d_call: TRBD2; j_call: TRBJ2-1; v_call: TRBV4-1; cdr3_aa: CASSHSSGSLNEQFF; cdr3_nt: TGCGCCAGCAGCCACTCTAGCGGGAGCCTTAATGAGCAGTTCTTC
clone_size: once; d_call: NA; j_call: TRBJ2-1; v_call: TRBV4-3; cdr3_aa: CASSQGARGDDEQFF; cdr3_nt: TGCGCCAGCAGCCAAGGCGCTCGAGGTGACGATGAGCAGTTCTTC
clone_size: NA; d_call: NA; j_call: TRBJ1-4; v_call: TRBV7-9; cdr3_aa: CASSLVGRGGNEKLFF; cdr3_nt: TGTGCCAGCAGCTTAGTTGGCCGGGGAGGGAATGAAAAACTGTTTTTT
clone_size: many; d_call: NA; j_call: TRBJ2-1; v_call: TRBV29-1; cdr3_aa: CSVTIEQGVDEQFF; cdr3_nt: TGCAGCGTTACGATAGAGCAGGGAGTCGATGAGCAGTTCTTC
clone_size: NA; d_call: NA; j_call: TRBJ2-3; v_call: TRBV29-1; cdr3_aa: CSVEEQEFRTDTQYF; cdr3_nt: TGCAGCGTTGAAGAGCAGGAGTTTCGCACAGATACGCAGTATTTT
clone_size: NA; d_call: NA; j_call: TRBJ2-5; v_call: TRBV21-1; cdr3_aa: CASSSTGGADSEGYF; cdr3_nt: TGTGCCAGCAGCTCTACAGGGGGCGCGGACAGTGAAGGGTACTTC